The rows below give T cell receptor beta chains drawn from one sample of a study of technical replicates of blood from a handful of donors. Sequenced by immunoSEQ multiplex PCR; TCRdb stores in-frame clones only, minus some. The sample holds some 14,000 clones, 75% to 90% seen once. The sequenced sample was PBMCs. The receptors derive from a human donor in good health. The CDR3 runs from the conserved cysteine through the conserved F or W. D genes are given only for firm matches. Only some rows state a clone size, as once, few, many or a class for expanded clones.

-	once	TRBV18	TRBJ2-7	CASSRVEAYEQYF	TGTGCCAGCTCACGGGTAGAGGCCTACGAGCAGTACTTC
-	-	TRBV7-9	TRBJ1-5	CASSLVGGDSNQPQHF	TGTGCCAGCAGCTTAGTTGGGGGGGATAGCAATCAGCCCCAGCATTTT
TRBD1	-	TRBV29-1	TRBJ2-2	CSVRQGVHTGELFF	TGCAGCGTTAGACAGGGGGTCCACACCGGGGAGCTGTTTTTT
TRBD2	few	TRBV10-1	TRBJ2-5	CASGGGRMTETQYF	TGCGCCAGCGGGGGCGGGAGGATGACGGAGACCCAGTACTTC
-	-	TRBV25-1	TRBJ1-3	CASREEALGNTIYF	TGTGCCAGCCGAGAGGAGGCACTAGGAAACACCATATATTTT
-	-	TRBV1	TRBJ1-1	CTSPTRGGEGSEAFF	TGCACCAGCCCTACCCGGGGGGGTGAAGGGTCTGAAGCTTTCTTT
TRBD2	-	TRBV4-2	TRBJ2-1	CASSLRGLASYNEQFF	TGTGCCAGCAGCCTTCGCGGACTAGCGAGTTACAATGAGCAGTTCTTC
-	-	TRBV5-1	TRBJ1-1	CASSSFQSRAGGAFF	TGCGCCAGCAGCTCGTTCCAGAGCCGCGCGGGGGGAGCTTTCTTT
-	-	TRBV6-5	TRBJ2-7	CASKFTLWSSYEQYF	TGTGCCAGCAAATTCACTCTGTGGAGCTCCTACGAGCAGTACTTC
TRBD1	-	TRBV5-1	TRBJ1-4	CASSLAAGGNEKLFF	TGCGCCAGCAGCTTGGCCGCAGGGGGAAATGAAAAACTGTTTTTT
-	-	TRBV27	TRBJ1-5	CASAREDSRSTQHF	TGTGCCAGCGCTCGAGAGGACTCGCGGTCGACCCAGCATTTT
-	-	TRBV30	TRBJ1-5	CAWSSGQRLTF	TGTGCCTGGAGTTCCGGACAAAGGCTTACGTTT
TRBD2	-	TRBV29-1	TRBJ2-3	CSVGRLAGMGDTQYF	TGCAGCGTTGGTCGTCTAGCGGGGATGGGGGATACGCAGTATTTT
TRBD2	-	TRBV5-8	TRBJ2-2	CASSLFASGRLLDTGELFF	TGTGCCAGCAGCTTGTTCGCTAGCGGGAGATTATTGGACACCGGGGAGCTGTTTTTT
TRBD2	few	TRBV11-3	TRBJ2-5	CASSLGLAGVETQYF	TGTGCCAGCAGCTTAGGCCTAGCGGGAGTAGAGACCCAGTACTTC
-	-	TRBV28	TRBJ1-4	CASSYAPGDNEKLFF	TGTGCCAGCAGTTATGCCCCGGGGGACAATGAAAAACTGTTTTTT
-	-	TRBV27	TRBJ2-1	CASSAPWGQAPGTTWNEQFF	TGTGCCAGCAGTGCGCCGTGGGGACAGGCCCCGGGGACTACGTGGAATGAGCAGTTCTTC
TRBD1	-	TRBV2	TRBJ2-3	CASSKTPGTGGGTDTQYF	TGTGCCAGCAGTAAAACCCCCGGGACAGGGGGCGGCACAGATACGCAGTATTTT
TRBD2	-	TRBV11-2	TRBJ2-7	CASSTRSSGRAYEQYF	TGTGCCAGCAGCACTCGTTCTAGCGGGAGGGCCTACGAGCAGTACTTC
-	-	TRBV6-5	TRBJ1-2	CASTPHDSNYGYTF	TGTGCCAGCACCCCGCATGACAGCAACTATGGCTACACCTTC
-	-	TRBV10-1	TRBJ2-3	CASSGQGGRHSTDTQYF	TGCGCCAGCAGTGGCCAGGGGGGACGGCACTCCACAGATACGCAGTATTTT
TRBD2	-	TRBV7-2	TRBJ2-7	CASSLRYGGRDEQYF	TGTGCCAGCAGCTTAAGGTATGGCGGGAGAGACGAGCAGTACTTC
-	-	TRBV19	TRBJ1-1	CASSIGQAVAFF	TGTGCCAGTAGTATAGGCCAGGCTGTGGCTTTCTTT
TRBD1	-	TRBV5-6	TRBJ1-1	CASSSLLLDRGHSNTEAFF	TGTGCCAGCAGCTCCCTCTTACTAGACAGGGGGCACTCGAACACTGAAGCTTTCTTT
TRBD2	-	TRBV5-6	TRBJ2-1	CASSTRTSSSSYNEQFF	TGTGCCAGCAGCACCCGGACTAGCTCGAGCTCCTACAATGAGCAGTTCTTC
TRBD2	-	TRBV5-4	TRBJ2-1	CASSLSGTRVNEQFF	TGTGCCAGCAGCTTATCCGGGACTAGAGTCAATGAGCAGTTCTTC
TRBD1	-	TRBV6-1	TRBJ1-5	CASSDDWGTGLIQPQHF	TGTGCCAGCAGTGATGATTGGGGGACAGGGCTTATTCAGCCCCAGCATTTT
-	-	TRBV5-1	TRBJ2-3	CASTNTDTQYF	TGCGCCAGCACCAACACAGATACGCAGTATTTT
TRBD2	-	TRBV7-3	TRBJ2-3	CASSLTSGRADTQYF	TGTGCCAGCAGCCTGACTAGCGGGAGGGCAGATACGCAGTATTTT
-	-	TRBV10-2	TRBJ2-7	CASSVSLHEQYF	TGCGCCAGCAGTGTTAGTCTTCACGAGCAGTACTTC
-	few	TRBV19	TRBJ1-1	CASSMYGQPNTEAFF	TGTGCCAGTAGTATGTACGGACAGCCGAACACTGAAGCTTTCTTT
TRBD1	-	TRBV6-1	TRBJ2-1	CASSEMGQGGNEQFF	TGTGCCAGCAGTGAAATGGGACAGGGGGGCAATGAGCAGTTCTTC
-	-	TRBV5-1	TRBJ2-5	CASSLRGSSGQETQYF	TGCGCCAGCAGCTTGAGGGGGTCTAGCGGACAAGAGACCCAGTACTTC
-	few	TRBV2	TRBJ1-5	CASSSSKGGDNQPQHF	TGTGCCAGCAGCTCCTCGAAGGGGGGGGACAATCAGCCCCAGCATTTT
TRBD2	-	TRBV4-2	TRBJ2-1	CASSQGLPGLDPYNEQFF	TGTGCCAGCAGCCAAGGTTTACCGGGACTAGACCCCTACAATGAGCAGTTCTTC
-	-	TRBV7-9	TRBJ1-3	CASSSSPLDFSRGNTIYF	TGTGCCAGCAGCTCAAGCCCACTCGACTTTAGTCGGGGAAACACCATATATTTT
-	-	TRBV30	TRBJ2-2	CAWRVRGTGELFF	TGTGCCTGGAGGGTACGGGGAACGGGGGAGCTGTTTTTT
-	-	TRBV7-9	TRBJ2-3	CASSLALGGGSTDTQYF	TGTGCCAGCAGCTTAGCGCTGGGGGGAGGAAGCACAGATACGCAGTATTTT
TRBD2	-	TRBV5-8	TRBJ2-1	CASSPGRTSGNNEQFF	TGTGCCAGCAGCCCGGGGCGGACTAGCGGGAACAATGAGCAGTTCTTC
-	-	TRBV10-1	TRBJ2-7	CASSWGTEQYF	TGCGCCAGCAGTTGGGGGACAGAGCAGTACTTC
-	-	TRBV11-2	TRBJ2-5	CASSLDQASGETQYF	TGTGCCAGCAGCTTAGATCAGGCGAGTGGGGAGACCCAGTACTTC
-	-	TRBV9	TRBJ1-1	CASSAVFEAFF	TGTGCCAGCAGCGCCGTTTTTGAAGCTTTCTTT
TRBD1	-	TRBV2	TRBJ1-2	CASSEDRSYGYTF	TGTGCCAGCAGTGAGGACAGGAGCTATGGCTACACCTTC
-	-	TRBV5-4	TRBJ2-7	CASSLYRTETYEQYF	TGTGCCAGCAGCCTATACCGGACAGAGACCTACGAGCAGTACTTC
TRBD1	-	TRBV28	TRBJ2-2	CASTEQGITGELFF	TGTGCCAGCACTGAACAGGGGATCACCGGGGAGCTGTTTTTT
-	-	TRBV2	TRBJ2-1	CASSQGGRDGDEQFF	TGTGCCAGCAGTCAGGGCGGGCGGGATGGGGATGAGCAGTTCTTC
-	-	TRBV7-6	TRBJ2-3	CASSLGGPRNTDTQYF	TGTGCCAGCAGCTTGGGGGGGCCGAGGAACACAGATACGCAGTATTTT
TRBD1	-	TRBV27	TRBJ1-3	CASSSSTGTGGSGNTIYF	TGTGCCAGCAGTTCAAGTACCGGGACAGGGGGCTCTGGAAACACCATATATTTT
-	-	TRBV5-1	TRBJ2-3	CASSLNPGLPTDTQYF	TGCGCCAGCAGCTTGAATCCAGGCTTACCTACAGATACGCAGTATTTT
TRBD1	-	TRBV6-5	TRBJ2-1	CASSSQGGWNNEQFF	TGTGCCAGCAGTTCGCAAGGGGGCTGGAACAATGAGCAGTTCTTC
TRBD2	-	TRBV19	TRBJ2-7	CASSIDLAGGTDEQYF	TGTGCCAGTAGTATAGACCTAGCGGGAGGGACCGACGAGCAGTACTTC
TRBD1	-	TRBV15	TRBJ2-3	CATSRVTQGVDTQYF	TGTGCCACCAGCAGAGTAACCCAGGGGGTGGATACGCAGTATTTT
TRBD1	-	TRBV28	TRBJ2-7	CASSHHRGIWSYEQYF	TGTGCCAGCAGTCACCACAGGGGTATCTGGTCCTACGAGCAGTACTTC
TRBD2	-	TRBV7-7	TRBJ2-5	CASSRGVQETQYF	TGTGCCAGCAGCCGGGGGGTCCAAGAGACCCAGTACTTC
-	few	TRBV30	TRBJ2-7	CAWSVMADSSYEQYF	TGTGCCTGGAGTGTAATGGCGGATAGCTCCTACGAGCAGTACTTC
TRBD2	-	TRBV19	TRBJ2-3	CASSVTSGRDTQYF	TGTGCCAGTAGTGTGACTAGCGGGAGGGATACGCAGTATTTT
-	-	TRBV27	TRBJ1-2	CASSLTGFNGYTF	TGTGCCAGCAGCCTAACAGGGTTTAATGGCTACACCTTC
-	few	TRBV10-1	TRBJ2-3	CASSGIGTDTQYF	TGCGCCAGCAGTGGAATCGGGACAGATACGCAGTATTTT